Below, 8 T cell receptor beta chains from the same sample are listed, as sequenced in a study of human T cells and chemical hapten exposure. Using its own MiXCR run on the RACE reads, TCRdb lists one record per CDR3 protein. There are about 350,000 distinct CDR3 sequences in the sample; around 5% occur only once, and 7% to 10% lies in the top ten. The time point here: pre-sensitization, week 0. The treatment is: therapeutic diphenylcyclopropenone sensitization with weekly scalp DPC. This specimen consisted of whole blood, obtained in connection with sensitization to the hapten diphenylcyclopropenone (DPC). Every receptor here comes from a young woman with alopecia areata. Some clones in this sample may be carry-over from other donors' samples.

Only a few counts were recorded for this clonotype. The chain is built from TRBV6-4 and TRBJ1-1, with D uncertain. Germline V gene sequence: CDR1 MRHNA, CDR2 SNTAGT. Trimming pared 4 bases from V and 1 base from J, leaving 10 bases between. This CDR3 region has 14 residues. CDR3: CASSASPGNTEAFF. CDR3 sequence (DNA): TGTGCCAGCAGTGCCTCTCCGGGGAACACTGAAGCTTTCTTT.

This clonotype has at least ten counts. The V and J genes are TRBV14 and TRBJ2-7; 8 bases are a match to TRBD2. In germline, CDR1 is SGHDN, CDR2 FVKESK. V shed 4 bases and J 3 bases; nucleotides not matched to a gene: 8. This CDR3 has 15 amino acids. The CDR3 sequence: CASSPRASGYYEQYF. In DNA, the CDR3 is TGTGCCAGCAGCCCCCGGGCTAGCGGGTACTACGAGCAGTACTTC.

This clonotype appeared a few times. This rearrangement joins TRBV27 to TRBJ1-6; D remains unclear. The V gene lost 3 bases and the J gene lost 7 bases, with 7 bases spanning the gap. CDR3 length: 13 residues. CDR1 is MNHEY and CDR2 is SMNVEV in the germline V gene (reference sequence). The CDR3 DNA sequence: TGTGCCAGCAGTTTCGGGATAAATTCACCCCTCCACTTT. Translated: CASSFGINSPLHF.

The chain joins TRBV29-1 to TRBJ2-4, with 8 nucleotides matching TRBD1. V dropped 5 bases and J dropped 1; count of bases not matched to a gene: 10. Germline V gene data show CDR1 as SQVTM and CDR2 as ANQGSEA. This CDR3 is 16 amino acids long. The CDR3 loop reads CSVSTGVVRAKNIQYF. The DNA of the CDR3 is TGCAGCGTTTCGACAGGGGTTGTGAGGGCCAAAAACATTCAGTACTTC.

This clonotype was recorded at least ten times. V gene TRBV3-1 combines with J gene TRBJ2-1; D call uncertain. The CDR3 is made up of 15 amino acids. The ends were cut back, 5 bases at V and 9 bases at J, with 20 bases in the middle. Per the germline V gene, CDR1 is LGHDT and CDR2 is YNNKEL (reference sequence). The CDR3 loop is CASSYDGPGPPEQFF. The CDR3 DNA reads TGTGCCAGCAGCTACGATGGTCCCGGCCCACCTGAGCAGTTCTTC.

The chain employs TRBV18 and TRBJ2-3; the match to TRBD2 covers 8 bases. The CDR3 is 16 amino acids. Germline CDR1 and CDR2: KGHSH and LQKENI. The ends lost 3 bases at V and 1 base at J; junction bases unmatched: 6. The DNA for the CDR3 is TGTGCCAGCTCACCGAGAGCGGGGGAACGCACAGATACGCAGTATTTT. It codes for CASSPRAGERTDTQYF.

The chain combines TRBV1 with TRBJ1-2; TRBD1 is the table's D call and was not checked against the DNA. TRBV1 is annotated as a pseudogene. The CDR3 is made up of 16 amino acids. CDR3 DNA: TGCACCAGCAGCCAAGAGGAAGACAGGGGGTACTATGGCTACACCTTC. Translated: CTSSQEEDRGYYGYTF.

The chain recombines TRBV29-1 with TRBJ2-4, with D tentatively TRBD1 or TRBD2 (5 bases each). The CDR3 has 15 residues. Deletions cut 4 bases from V and 3 bases from J, with 16 bases between. Germline lookup yields CDR1 SQVTM and CDR2 ANQGSEA. The CDR3 bases are TGCAGCGTTGTTGGTTTAGGGACCTACAAAAACATTCAGTACTTC. Its translation: CSVVGLGTYKNIQYF. The full variable domain, rest sourced from reference TRBV29-1 and TRBJ2-4, is SAVISQKPSRDICQRGTSLTIQCQVDSQVTMMFWYRQQPGQSLTLIATANQGSEATYESGFVIDKFPISRPNLTFSTLTVSNMSPEDSSIYLCSVVGLGTYKNIQYFGAGTRLSVL.